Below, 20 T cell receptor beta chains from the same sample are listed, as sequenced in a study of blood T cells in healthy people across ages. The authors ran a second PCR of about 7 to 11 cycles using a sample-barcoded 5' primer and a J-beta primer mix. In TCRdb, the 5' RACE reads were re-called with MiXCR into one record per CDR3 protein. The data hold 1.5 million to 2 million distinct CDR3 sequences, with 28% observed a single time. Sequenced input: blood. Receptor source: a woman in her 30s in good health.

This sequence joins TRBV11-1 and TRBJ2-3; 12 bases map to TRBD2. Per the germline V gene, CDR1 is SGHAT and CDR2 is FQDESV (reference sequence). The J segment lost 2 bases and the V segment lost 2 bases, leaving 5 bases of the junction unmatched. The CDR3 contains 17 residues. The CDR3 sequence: CASSLPGLAGPTDTQYF. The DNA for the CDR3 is TGTGCCAGCAGCTTACCGGGACTAGCGGGTCCCACAGATACGCAGTATTTT.

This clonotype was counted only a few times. CDR3 DNA: TGCGCCAGCTCTCCTACGAGCGGGAGGGCGGGGGTGGAGCAGTTCTTC. Translation: CASSPTSGRAGVEQFF. The V and J genes are TRBV5-1 and TRBJ2-1, with 10 nucleotides matching TRBD2. The CDR3 is made up of 16 amino acids. V shed 7 bases and J 10 bases; nucleotides not matched to a gene: 17. Germline CDR1 and CDR2: SGHRS and YFSETQ.

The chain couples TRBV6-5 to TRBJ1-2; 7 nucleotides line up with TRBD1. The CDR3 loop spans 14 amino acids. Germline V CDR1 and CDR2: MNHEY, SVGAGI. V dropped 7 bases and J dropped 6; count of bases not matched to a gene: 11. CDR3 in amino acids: CASKRDSTPNGYTF. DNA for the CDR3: TGTGCCAGCAAAAGGGACAGCACGCCAAATGGCTACACCTTC.

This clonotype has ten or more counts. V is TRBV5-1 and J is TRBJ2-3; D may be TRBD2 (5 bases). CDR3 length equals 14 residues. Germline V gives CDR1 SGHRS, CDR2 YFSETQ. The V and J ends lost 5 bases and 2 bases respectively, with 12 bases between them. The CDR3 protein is CASSAQTNTDTQYF. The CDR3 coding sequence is TGCGCCAGCAGTGCACAGACTAACACAGATACGCAGTATTTT.

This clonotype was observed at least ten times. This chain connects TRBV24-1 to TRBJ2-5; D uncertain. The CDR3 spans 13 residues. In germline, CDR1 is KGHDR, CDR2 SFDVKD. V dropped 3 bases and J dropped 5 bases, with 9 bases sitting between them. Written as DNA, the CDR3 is TGTGCCACCAGTGATCGTTTGGGGGAGACCCAGTACTTC. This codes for CATSDRLGETQYF.

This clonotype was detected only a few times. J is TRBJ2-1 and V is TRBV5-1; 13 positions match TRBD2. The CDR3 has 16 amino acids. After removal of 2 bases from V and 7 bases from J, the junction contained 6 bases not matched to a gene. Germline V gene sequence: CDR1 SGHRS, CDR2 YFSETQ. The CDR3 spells CASSLLTSGRANEQFF. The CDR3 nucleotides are TGCGCCAGCAGCTTACTAACTAGCGGGAGGGCGAATGAGCAGTTCTTC.

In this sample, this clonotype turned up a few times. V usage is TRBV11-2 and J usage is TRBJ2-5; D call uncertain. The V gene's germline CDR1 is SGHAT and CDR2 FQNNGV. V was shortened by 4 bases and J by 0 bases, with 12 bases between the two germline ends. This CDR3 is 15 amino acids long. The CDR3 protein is CASSSPRANQETQYF. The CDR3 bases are TGTGCCAGCAGCTCCCCCCGGGCGAACCAAGAGACCCAGTACTTC. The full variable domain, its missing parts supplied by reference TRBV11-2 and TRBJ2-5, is EAGVAQSPRYKIIEKRQSVAFWCNPISGHATLYWYQQILGQGPKLLIQFQNNGVVDDSQLPKDRFSAERLKGVDSTLKIQPAKLEDSAVYLCASSSPRANQETQYFGPGTRLLVL.

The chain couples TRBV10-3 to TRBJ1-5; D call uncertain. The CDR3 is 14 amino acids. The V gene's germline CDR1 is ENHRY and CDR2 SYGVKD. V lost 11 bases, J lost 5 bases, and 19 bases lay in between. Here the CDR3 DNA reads TGTGCCGTCATTGGGCAGTCCCAATATCAGCCCCAGCATTTT. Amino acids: CAVIGQSQYQPQHF.

CDR3 coding DNA: TGTGCCAGCGGGGGACTAGCGGGGAAGACAGATACGCAGTATTTT. The encoded protein is CASGGLAGKTDTQYF. The chain employs TRBV2 and TRBJ2-3; 13 bases are shared with TRBD2. The junction had 5 bases not matched to a gene; V was cut back by 8 bases and J by 3 bases. Germline-derived CDR1 and CDR2 are SNHLY and FYNNEI. The CDR3 loop spans 15 amino acids.

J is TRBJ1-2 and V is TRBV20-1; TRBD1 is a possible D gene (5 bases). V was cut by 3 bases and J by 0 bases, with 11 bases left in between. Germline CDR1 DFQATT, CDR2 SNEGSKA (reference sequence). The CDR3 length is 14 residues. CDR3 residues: CSARPGHSNYGYTF. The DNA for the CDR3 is TGCAGTGCTAGGCCCGGACATTCTAACTATGGCTACACCTTC.

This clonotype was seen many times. This CDR3 is CASSHPGRGGPNYGYTF. CDR3 sequence (DNA): TGCGCCAGCAGCCATCCGGGCCGTGGTGGACCTAACTATGGCTACACCTTC. The rearrangement joins TRBV4-1 to TRBJ1-2; the D is unclear. This CDR3 region has 17 residues. V lost 3 bases and J 0 bases, leaving 17 bases between the germline ends. CDR1 MGHRA and CDR2 YSYEKL come from the germline V gene.

The CDR3 protein is CASSVGRGSGNTIYF. CDR3 nucleotide sequence: TGTGCCAGCAGCGTAGGCAGAGGGTCCGGAAACACCATATATTTT. The chain employs TRBV9 and TRBJ1-3; D not certain. The CDR3 extends over 15 amino acids. V was clipped by 0 bases and J by 4 bases, with 11 bases between them. Per the germline V gene, CDR1 is SGDLS and CDR2 is YYNGEE.

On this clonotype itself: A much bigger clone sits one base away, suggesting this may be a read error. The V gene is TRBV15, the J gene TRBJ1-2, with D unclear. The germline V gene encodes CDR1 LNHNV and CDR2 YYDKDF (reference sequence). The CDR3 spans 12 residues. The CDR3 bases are TGTACCACCAGCTCGCTAGGTCGTGGCTACACCTTC. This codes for CTTSSLGRGYTF.

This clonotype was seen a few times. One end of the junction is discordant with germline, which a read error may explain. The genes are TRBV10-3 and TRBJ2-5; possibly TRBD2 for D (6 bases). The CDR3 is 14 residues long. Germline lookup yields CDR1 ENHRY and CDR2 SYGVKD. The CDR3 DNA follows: TGTGACATCAGTGAGCTGGCGGGGATAGAGACCCAGTACTTC. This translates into CDISELAGIETQYF.

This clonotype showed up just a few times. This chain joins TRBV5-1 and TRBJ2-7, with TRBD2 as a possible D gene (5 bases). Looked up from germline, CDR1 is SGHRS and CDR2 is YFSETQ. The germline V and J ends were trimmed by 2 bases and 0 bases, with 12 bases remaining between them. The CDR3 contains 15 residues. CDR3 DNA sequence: TGCGCCAGCAGCTTCTCCGGGGATTACTCCTACGAGCAGTACTTC. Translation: CASSFSGDYSYEQYF.

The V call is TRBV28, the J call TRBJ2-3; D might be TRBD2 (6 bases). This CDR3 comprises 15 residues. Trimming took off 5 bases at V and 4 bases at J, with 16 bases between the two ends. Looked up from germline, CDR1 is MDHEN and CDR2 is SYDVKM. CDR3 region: CASSPPGGVPDTQYF. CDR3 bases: TGTGCCAGCAGTCCACCTGGCGGGGTCCCAGATACGCAGTATTTT.

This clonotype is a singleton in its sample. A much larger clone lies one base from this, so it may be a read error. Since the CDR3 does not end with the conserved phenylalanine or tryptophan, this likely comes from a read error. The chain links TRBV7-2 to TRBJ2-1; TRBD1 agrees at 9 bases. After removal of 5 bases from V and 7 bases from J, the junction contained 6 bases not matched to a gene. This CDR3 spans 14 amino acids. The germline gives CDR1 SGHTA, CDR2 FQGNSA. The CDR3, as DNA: TGTGCCAGCAGCCGCCCGGACAGGGGTAATGAGCAGTTCTGC. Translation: CASSRPDRGNEQFC.

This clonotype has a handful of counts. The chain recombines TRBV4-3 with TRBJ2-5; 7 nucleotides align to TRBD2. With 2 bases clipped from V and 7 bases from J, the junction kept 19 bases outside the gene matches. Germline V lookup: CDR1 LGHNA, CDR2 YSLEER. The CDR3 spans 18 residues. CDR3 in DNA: TGCGCCAGCAGCCAAAAGATTCTGCGGGGAGGGAGTCTTGGGACCCAGTACTTC. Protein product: CASSQKILRGGSLGTQYF.

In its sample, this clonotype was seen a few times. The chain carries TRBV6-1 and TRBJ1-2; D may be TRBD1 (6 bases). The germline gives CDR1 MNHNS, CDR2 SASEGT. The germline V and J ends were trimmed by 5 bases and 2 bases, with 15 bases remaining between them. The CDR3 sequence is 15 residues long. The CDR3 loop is CASSPRRTVNYGYTF. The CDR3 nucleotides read TGTGCCAGCAGTCCCCGCCGGACAGTAAACTATGGCTACACCTTC.

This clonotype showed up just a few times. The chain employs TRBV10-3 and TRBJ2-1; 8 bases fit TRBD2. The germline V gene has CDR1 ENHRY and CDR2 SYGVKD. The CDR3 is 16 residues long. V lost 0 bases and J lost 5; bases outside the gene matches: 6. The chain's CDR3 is CAISESVSGNNNEQFF. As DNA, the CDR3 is TGTGCCATCAGTGAGTCCGTTAGCGGGAACAACAATGAGCAGTTCTTC.